The present entry profiles one TCR beta chain with its context. The data are from a study of blood T cell repertoires in COVID-19. Study background: From the United States, Italy and Spain came samples of acute and convalescent COVID-19.

Participants were placed into cohorts based on the clinical history they reported. Germline V gene data show CDR1 as MNHEY and CDR2 as SVGEGT. The V and J ends lost 2 bases and 7 bases, in that order; junction bases with no gene match: 10. The CDR3 covers 17 residues. The method was immunoSEQ multiplex PCR; TCRdb's version includes in-frame clones alone and lacks a portion of them. The sample consists of fewer than 200,000 clones, approximately 82% of them appearing once. V is TRBV6-2 or TRBV6-3 and J is TRBJ2-1; TRBD2 agrees at 11 bases. This clonotype originated in a woman between 45 and 60 years old who had recovered from COVID-19. The sample consisted of PBMCs or T cells enriched from blood (not recorded which). CDR3 amino acids: CASSYEHWLAGGNEQFF. The CDR3 DNA reads as TGTGCCAGCAGTTACGAACATTGGCTAGCGGGAGGAAATGAGCAGTTCTTC.